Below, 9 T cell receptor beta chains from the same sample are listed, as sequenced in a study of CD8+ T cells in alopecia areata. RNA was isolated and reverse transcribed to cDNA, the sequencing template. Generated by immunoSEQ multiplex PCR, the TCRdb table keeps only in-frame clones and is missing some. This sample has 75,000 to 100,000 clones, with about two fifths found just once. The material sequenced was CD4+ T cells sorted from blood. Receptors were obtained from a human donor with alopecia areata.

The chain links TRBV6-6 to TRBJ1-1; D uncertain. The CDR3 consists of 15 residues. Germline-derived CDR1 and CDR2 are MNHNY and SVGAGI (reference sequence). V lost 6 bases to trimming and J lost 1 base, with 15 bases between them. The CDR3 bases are TGTGCCAGCAGGAGTACTAAGGGTCCGAACACTGAAGCTTTCTTT. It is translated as CASRSTKGPNTEAFF.

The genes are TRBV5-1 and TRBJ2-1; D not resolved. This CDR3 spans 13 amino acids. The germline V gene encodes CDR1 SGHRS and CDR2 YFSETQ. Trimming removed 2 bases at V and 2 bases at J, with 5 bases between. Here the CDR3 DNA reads TGCGCCAGCAGCTTCGACACCTACAATGAGCAGTTCTTC. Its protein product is CASSFDTYNEQFF.

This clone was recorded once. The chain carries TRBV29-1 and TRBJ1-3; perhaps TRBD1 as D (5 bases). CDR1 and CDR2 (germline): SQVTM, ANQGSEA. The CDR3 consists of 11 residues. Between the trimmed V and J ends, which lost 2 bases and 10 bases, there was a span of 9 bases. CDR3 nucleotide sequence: TGCAGCGTTGAAACCGGGGGGACCATATATTTT. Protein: CSVETGGTIYF.

The CDR3 coding sequence is TGCGCCAGCAGCGTAAGACAGGGTCTCAATGAGCAGTTCTTC. This sequence encodes CASSVRQGLNEQFF. This chain connects TRBV5-1 to TRBJ2-1, with 7 bases aligning to TRBD1. Germline V lookup: CDR1 SGHRS, CDR2 YFSETQ. CDR3 length equals 14 residues. Unmatched junction bases numbered 7, after V lost 4 bases and J lost 6 bases.

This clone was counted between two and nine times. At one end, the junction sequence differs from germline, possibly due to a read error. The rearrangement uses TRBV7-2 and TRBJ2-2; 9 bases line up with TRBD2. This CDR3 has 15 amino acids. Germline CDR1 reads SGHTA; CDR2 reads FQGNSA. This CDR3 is CASSAGLAYTGELFF. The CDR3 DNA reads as TGTGCCAGCAGCGCGGGACTAGCTTACACAGGGGAGCTGTTTTTT. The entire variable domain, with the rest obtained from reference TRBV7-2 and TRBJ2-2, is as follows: GAGVSQSPSNKVTEKGKDVELRCDPISGHTALYWYRQSLGQGLEFLIYFQGNSAPDKSGLPSDRFSAERTGGSVSTLTIQRTQQEDSAVYLCASSAGLAYTGELFFGEGSRLTVL.

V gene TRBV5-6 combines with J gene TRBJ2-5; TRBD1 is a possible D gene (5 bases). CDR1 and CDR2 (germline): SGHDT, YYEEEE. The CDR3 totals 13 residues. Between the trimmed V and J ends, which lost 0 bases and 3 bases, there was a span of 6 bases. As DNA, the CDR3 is TGTGCCAGCAGCTTGGCAGGGAAAGAGACCCAGTACTTC. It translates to CASSLAGKETQYF.

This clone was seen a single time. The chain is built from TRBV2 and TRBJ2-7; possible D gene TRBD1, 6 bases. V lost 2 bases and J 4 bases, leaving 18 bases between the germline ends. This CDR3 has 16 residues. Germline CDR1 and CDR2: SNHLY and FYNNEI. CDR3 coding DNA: TGTGCCAGCAGTGAAAGCCGTAGACAGGAATCTTACGAGCAGTACTTC. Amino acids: CASSESRRQESYEQYF.

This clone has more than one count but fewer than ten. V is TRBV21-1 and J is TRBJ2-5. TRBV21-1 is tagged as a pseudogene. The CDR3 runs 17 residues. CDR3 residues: CASSKNGRLPVPETQYF. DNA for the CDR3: TGTGCCAGCAGCAAAAATGGACGGTTACCAGTCCCCGAGACCCAGTACTTC.

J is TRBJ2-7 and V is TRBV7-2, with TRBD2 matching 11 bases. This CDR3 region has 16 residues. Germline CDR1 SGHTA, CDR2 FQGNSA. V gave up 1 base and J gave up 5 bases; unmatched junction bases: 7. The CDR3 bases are TGTGCCAGCAGCTTAGGGTCTAGCGGGGGGTATGACGAGCAGTACTTC. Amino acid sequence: CASSLGSSGGYDEQYF.